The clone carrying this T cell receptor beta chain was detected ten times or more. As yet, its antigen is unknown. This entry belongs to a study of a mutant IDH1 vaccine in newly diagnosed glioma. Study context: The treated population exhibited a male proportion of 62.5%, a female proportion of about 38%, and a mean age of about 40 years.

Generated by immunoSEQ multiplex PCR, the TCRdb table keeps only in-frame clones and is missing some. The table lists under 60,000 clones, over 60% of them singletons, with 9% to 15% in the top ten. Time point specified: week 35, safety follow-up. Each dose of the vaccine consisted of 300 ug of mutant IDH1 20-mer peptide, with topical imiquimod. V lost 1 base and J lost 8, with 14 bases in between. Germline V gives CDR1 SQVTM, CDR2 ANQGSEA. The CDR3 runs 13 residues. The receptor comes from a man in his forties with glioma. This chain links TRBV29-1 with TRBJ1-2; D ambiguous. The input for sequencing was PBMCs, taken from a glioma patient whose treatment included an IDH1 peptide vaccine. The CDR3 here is CSVEAQSDRGYTF. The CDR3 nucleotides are TGCAGCGTTGAAGCCCAGTCGGATAGGGGCTACACCTTC.